This TCR beta chain was recovered during a study of blood T cell repertoires in COVID-19. For the study at large: Acute-phase and convalescent COVID-19 samples originated in the United States, Italy and Spain. T cells, B-cell-depleted T cells, or PBMCs provided the cDNA or gDNA that served as material.

In the original processing: Quantification of nucleated cells was approximated via reference gene primer amplification. The table came from immunoSEQ multiplex PCR; TCRdb's copy has only in-frame clones and leaves some out. V and J calls and clone size are those listed in that table; D and trimming were worked out from the DNA. The data contain about 50,000 clones, more than 80% of them seen just once; the ten biggest clones take up roughly 17%. CDR3 length equals 13 residues. Germline assignment: CDR1 SGHKS and CDR2 YYEKEE (reference sequence). V was cut by 0 bases and J by 3 bases, with 6 bases left in between.

Sequencing input: peripheral blood. This TCR was sampled from a man aged 40-49 years with acute or convalescent COVID-19. The V and J genes are TRBV5-5 and TRBJ1-1; D not resolved. The chain's CDR3 is CASSLAGDTEAFF. The CDR3 nucleotides read TGTGCCAGCAGCTTGGCGGGAGACACTGAAGCTTTCTTT.